These T cell receptor beta chains were read from a single sample in a study of blood T cells in healthy people across ages. TCRdb passed the 5' RACE reads through MiXCR, listing each CDR3 protein once. The data hold about 900,000 distinct CDR3 sequences, with around 46% observed a single time. Material for sequencing was blood. The receptors come from a man aged 25-40 years in good health. Each CDR3 is given with its conserved first and last residue. The order of the fields is D gene, J gene, clone size, V gene, CDR3 DNA, CDR3 protein. The D gene is left open where the match is weak. Size is omitted from some rows. Given values are once, few, many or a class for expanded clones.

D gene: .
J gene: TRBJ2-2
clone size: .
V gene: TRBV14
CDR3 DNA: TGTGCCAGCAGCCAAGTAAAGGGGGCCGGGGAGCTGTTTTTT
CDR3 protein: CASSQVKGAGELFF

D gene: .
J gene: TRBJ2-1
clone size: few
V gene: TRBV7-9
CDR3 DNA: TGTGCCAGCAGCTTAGGGGACGGACGTTACAATGAGCAGTTCTTC
CDR3 protein: CASSLGDGRYNEQFF

D gene: .
J gene: TRBJ2-3
clone size: .
V gene: TRBV7-8
CDR3 DNA: TGTGCCAGCAGCCCTGATGGGGTTGCAGATACGCAGTATTTT
CDR3 protein: CASSPDGVADTQYF

D gene: TRBD1
J gene: TRBJ1-5
clone size: once
V gene: TRBV10-3
CDR3 DNA: TGTGCCATCAGTGAGTCGACAGGGTATAGTCAGCCCCAGCATTTT
CDR3 protein: CAISESTGYSQPQHF

D gene: .
J gene: TRBJ1-2
clone size: many
V gene: TRBV28
CDR3 DNA: TGTGCCAGCAGTTTGAGAGGGTATGGCTACACCTTC
CDR3 protein: CASSLRGYGYTF

D gene: .
J gene: TRBJ2-7
clone size: few
V gene: TRBV5-1
CDR3 DNA: TGCGCCAGCAGCTTGGACCACCCCAACATGCCCTACGAGCAGTACTTC
CDR3 protein: CASSLDHPNMPYEQYF

D gene: .
J gene: TRBJ2-7
clone size: few
V gene: TRBV28
CDR3 DNA: TGTGCCAGCAGAGGTAGAAAAAGCTCCTACGAGCAGTACTTC
CDR3 protein: CASRGRKSSYEQYF

D gene: .
J gene: TRBJ2-7
clone size: .
V gene: TRBV7-9
CDR3 DNA: TGTGCCAGCAGCCCATTCGCCCCCTTCGAGCAGTACTTC
CDR3 protein: CASSPFAPFEQYF

D gene: TRBD1
J gene: TRBJ2-5
clone size: once
V gene: TRBV28
CDR3 DNA: TGTGCCAGCAGCTCTCCGACAGGGGAGGAGACCCAGTACTTC
CDR3 protein: CASSSPTGEETQYF

D gene: TRBD1
J gene: TRBJ2-7
clone size: few
V gene: TRBV12-3/TRBV12-4
CDR3 DNA: TGTGCCAGCAGTGGGGACAGCCACTCCTACGAGCAGTACTTC
CDR3 protein: CASSGDSHSYEQYF

D gene: .
J gene: TRBJ2-5
clone size: few
V gene: TRBV25-1
CDR3 DNA: TGTGCCAGCAGTGAAGGGTCTTGGGTGACGCGGGAAGAGACCCAGTACTTC
CDR3 protein: CASSEGSWVTREETQYF

D gene: .
J gene: TRBJ2-6
clone size: .
V gene: TRBV2
CDR3 DNA: TGTGCCAGCAGTGAAGACAGGGATTCTGGGGCCAACGTCCTGACTTTC
CDR3 protein: CASSEDRDSGANVLTF

D gene: .
J gene: TRBJ2-5
clone size: .
V gene: TRBV6-2/TRBV6-3
CDR3 DNA: TGTGCCAGCAGGAACGGACTGGCAGAGACCCAGTACTTC
CDR3 protein: CASRNGLAETQYF

D gene: .
J gene: TRBJ1-3
clone size: .
V gene: TRBV9
CDR3 DNA: TGTGCCAGCAGCGTAGAGGTATTCTCTGGAAACACCATATATTTT
CDR3 protein: CASSVEVFSGNTIYF

D gene: TRBD1
J gene: TRBJ2-7
clone size: .
V gene: TRBV10-3
CDR3 DNA: TGTGCCATCAGGACTCCGGGACAGGGGAGCTCCTACGAGCAGTACTTC
CDR3 protein: CAIRTPGQGSSYEQYF

D gene: .
J gene: TRBJ1-2
clone size: .
V gene: TRBV11-2
CDR3 DNA: TGTGCCAGCAGCCCCCTTGTGAAGGGCGGCTATGGCTACACCTTC
CDR3 protein: CASSPLVKGGYGYTF

D gene: TRBD2
J gene: TRBJ2-2
clone size: .
V gene: TRBV4-1
CDR3 DNA: TGCGCCAGCAGCCGCCCCGCGGGGGGAGACGGGGAGCTGTTTTTT
CDR3 protein: CASSRPAGGDGELFF

D gene: TRBD1
J gene: TRBJ2-5
clone size: few
V gene: TRBV12-3/TRBV12-4
CDR3 DNA: TGTGCCAGCAGCCTACTAGTGGGACAGCAAGAGACCCAGTACTTC
CDR3 protein: CASSLLVGQQETQYF

D gene: .
J gene: TRBJ2-1
clone size: .
V gene: TRBV7-9
CDR3 DNA: TGTGCCAGCAGCTCCCAGGGTCAGGGAGTCGGCAATGAGCAGTTCTTC
CDR3 protein: CASSSQGQGVGNEQFF

D gene: TRBD2
J gene: TRBJ2-1
clone size: .
V gene: TRBV7-9
CDR3 DNA: TGTGCCAGCAGCTTTGGTTCTAGCGGGGGGATTGAGACCCAGTTCTTC
CDR3 protein: CASSFGSSGGIETQFF

D gene: .
J gene: TRBJ1-4
clone size: .
V gene: TRBV10-3
CDR3 DNA: TGTGCCATCAGTGATCAGGGTGCAACTAATGAAAAACTGTTTTTT
CDR3 protein: CAISDQGATNEKLFF

D gene: TRBD1
J gene: TRBJ2-7
clone size: many
V gene: TRBV3-1
CDR3 DNA: TGTGCCAGCAGCCAGGACAGGGTGTTCTCCTACGAGCAGTACTTC
CDR3 protein: CASSQDRVFSYEQYF

D gene: .
J gene: TRBJ2-7
clone size: .
V gene: TRBV11-3
CDR3 DNA: TGTGCCAGCAGCTACGGGATTAACGAGCAGTACTTC
CDR3 protein: CASSYGINEQYF

D gene: .
J gene: TRBJ2-5
clone size: .
V gene: TRBV20-1
CDR3 DNA: TGCAGTGCTCCGATTGGCTGGGGGGCCCAAGAGACCCAGTACTTC
CDR3 protein: CSAPIGWGAQETQYF